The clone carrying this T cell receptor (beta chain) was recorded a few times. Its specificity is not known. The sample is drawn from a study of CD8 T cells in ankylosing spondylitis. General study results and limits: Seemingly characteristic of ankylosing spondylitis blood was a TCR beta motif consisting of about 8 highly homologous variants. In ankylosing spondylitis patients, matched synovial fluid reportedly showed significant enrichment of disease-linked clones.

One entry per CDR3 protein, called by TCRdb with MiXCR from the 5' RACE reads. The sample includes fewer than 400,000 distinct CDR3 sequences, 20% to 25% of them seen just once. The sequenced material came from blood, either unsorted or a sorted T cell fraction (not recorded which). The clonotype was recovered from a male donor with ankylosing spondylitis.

The DNA for the CDR3 is TGTGCCAGCAGGGGGCCCAACCCCTCCCGCTCCTACAATGAGCAGTTCTTC. Residues: CASRGPNPSRSYNEQFF. The chain links TRBV11-1 to TRBJ2-1; TRBD1 might be the D (5 bases). This CDR3 region has 17 residues. V lost 6 bases and J 0 bases, leaving 18 bases between the germline ends. The germline CDR1 and CDR2 sequences are SGHAT and FQDESV (reference sequence).